The clone carrying this T cell receptor beta chain has more than one count but fewer than ten. Germline lookup yields CDR1 SGHVS and CDR2 FQNEAQ. The CDR3 spans 14 residues. V was clipped by 6 bases and J by 6 bases, with 16 bases between them. The sample belongs to a study of blood T cell repertoires in COVID-19. Study background: PBMCs, B-cell-depleted T cells, or T cells were the source of the cDNA or gDNA that made up the material.

Libraries were prepared by immunoSEQ multiplex PCR; TCRdb keeps only in-frame clonotypes and omits some of them. Among about 320,000 clones listed, roughly 85% were seen once. The receptor was isolated from a human donor in a cohort sampled during active COVID-19. Material: peripheral blood. The rearrangement uses TRBV7-8 and TRBJ2-3, with D possibly TRBD2 on 5 matching bases. CDR3: CASSLSGPFDTQYF. CDR3 bases: TGTGCCAGCAGTTTAAGCGGCCCATTCGATACGCAGTATTTT.